The 26 T cell receptor beta chains below were found in one sample sequenced in a study of shared clonotypes between healthy human individuals. Libraries were prepared by immunoSEQ multiplex PCR; TCRdb keeps only in-frame clonotypes and omits some of them. The table has hundreds of thousands of clones, around 95% seen once; the top ten hold about 0.11%. Terminally differentiated effector memory CD45RA+ cells were excluded from the naive CD8 cells, which were CD45RO-negative and positively selected for CCR7. The specimen was naive CD8+ T cells sorted from blood. The receptors were sampled from a young woman in good health.

This chain joins TRBV28 and TRBJ2-1; no definite D call. V was pared by 10 bases and J by 7 bases, with 14 bases between. The germline V gene encodes CDR1 MDHEN and CDR2 SYDVKM. This CDR3 has 12 residues. The CDR3 DNA is TGTGCCACCACGGTGGGGTCTAATGAGCAGTTCTTC. As protein: CATTVGSNEQFF.

The chain combines TRBV7-8 with TRBJ2-3, with TRBD2 identical over 7 bases. Germline CDR1 reads SGHVS; CDR2 reads FQNEAQ. CDR3 size: 16 residues. V lost 2 bases, J lost 2 bases, and 7 bases stayed unmatched. Written as DNA, the CDR3 is TGTGCCAGCAGCTTATATCCCCGGGACTACACAGATACGCAGTATTTT. Translating gives CASSLYPRDYTDTQYF.

This rearrangement joins TRBV9 to TRBJ2-1; D possibly corresponds to TRBD2 (6 bases). Per the germline V gene, CDR1 is SGDLS and CDR2 is YYNGEE. Trimming took 4 bases from V and 9 from J, leaving 14 bases between them. The CDR3 spans 13 residues. Written as DNA, the CDR3 is TGTGCCAGCAGCCCCCGACTAGATACTGAGCAGTTCTTC. Translating gives CASSPRLDTEQFF.

V and J are TRBV27 and TRBJ2-1; TRBD2 agrees at 8 bases. The CDR3 runs 13 residues. Per germline, CDR1 MNHEY and CDR2 SMNVEV (reference sequence). V was clipped by 2 bases and J by 13 bases; unmatched bases: 7. The CDR3 region has the DNA TGTGCCAGCAGTTTAGGGACTAGTTTATACCAGTTCTTC. This sequence encodes CASSLGTSLYQFF.

V and J are TRBV19 and TRBJ2-7; 8 bases align to TRBD2. Looked up from germline, CDR1 is LNHDA and CDR2 is SQIVND (reference sequence). The trim removed 6 bases at V and 2 bases at J, leaving 6 bases unmatched. There are 14 residues in the CDR3. CDR3 sequence reads: CASSQPGLAYEQYF. Written as DNA, the CDR3 is TGTGCCAGTAGCCAACCGGGACTAGCCTACGAGCAGTACTTC.

As for this clone: The sample holds other DNA sequences that translate to the same CDR3. J is TRBJ2-5 and V is TRBV27; 7 bases agree with TRBD2. V was pared by 0 bases and J by 5 bases, with 3 bases of the junction left unmatched. The CDR3 consists of 14 residues. The germline V gene has CDR1 MNHEY and CDR2 SMNVEV (reference sequence). The CDR3 reads CASSLSRGGETQYF. CDR3 sequence (DNA): TGTGCCAGCAGTTTATCGAGGGGAGGGGAGACCCAGTACTTC.

The V and J genes are TRBV5-1 and TRBJ2-5, with D unresolved. CDR3 size: 14 residues. Germline CDR1 is SGHRS and CDR2 is YFSETQ. The V end was cut by 0 bases, the J end by 2 bases, with 8 bases between. CDR3 coding DNA: TGCGCCAGCAGCTTGGAGGCAGGTCAAGAGACCCAGTACTTC. It specifies CASSLEAGQETQYF.

The DNA for the CDR3 is TGTGCCAGCAGTTCACCATATAGCGGGAGAGAGGGAGATACGCAGTATTTT. It is translated as CASSSPYSGREGDTQYF. The chain combines TRBV28 with TRBJ2-3, with 9 positions matching TRBD2. The junction had 13 bases not matched to a gene; V was cut back by 4 bases and J by 5 bases. Germline V gene data show CDR1 as MDHEN and CDR2 as SYDVKM. The CDR3 runs to 17 residues.

The chain uses TRBV5-6 and TRBJ2-3; tentative D call: TRBD2 (5 bases). Trimming removed 4 bases at V and 7 bases at J, with 19 bases between. The CDR3 runs to 15 residues. Per the germline V gene, CDR1 is SGHDT and CDR2 is YYEEEE. This CDR3 reads CASSGTGLGIHTQYF. The DNA of the CDR3 is TGTGCCAGCAGCGGAACGGGGTTAGGAATACATACGCAGTATTTT.

The chain uses TRBV28 and TRBJ2-2; 7 bases are a match to TRBD2. Germline V gene sequence: CDR1 MDHEN, CDR2 SYDVKM. With 3 bases clipped from V and 3 bases from J, the junction kept 4 bases outside the gene matches. This CDR3 is 15 amino acids long. In nucleotides, the CDR3 is TGTGCCAGCAGTTTTCCGGGACTACACACCGGGGAGCTGTTTTTT. This sequence encodes CASSFPGLHTGELFF.

The rearrangement joins TRBV29-1 to TRBJ1-1; D perhaps matches TRBD1 (5 bases). Trimming took off 5 bases at V and 3 bases at J, with 16 bases between the two ends. Germline CDR1 and CDR2: SQVTM and ANQGSEA. The CDR3 consists of 14 residues. CDR3 DNA sequence: TGCAGCGTTTTAACAGGTCCTTCGCACACTGAAGCTTTCTTT. Its translation: CSVLTGPSHTEAFF.

This clone was seen a single time. V gene TRBV4-2 combines with J gene TRBJ2-2; no reliable D call. This CDR3 has 12 residues. Trimming pared 4 bases from V and 7 bases from J, leaving 7 bases between. Germline CDR1 LGHNA, CDR2 YNFKEQ. The CDR3 loop is CASSPYGGELFF. CDR3 in DNA: TGTGCCAGCAGCCCGTATGGCGGGGAGCTGTTTTTT.

The CDR3 DNA reads TGTGCCAGCAGCTTTTATGATTCTTACACCGGGGAGCTGTTTTTT. Translation: CASSFYDSYTGELFF. V is TRBV7-6 and J is TRBJ2-2; D is unclear. V lost 3 bases and J 3 bases, leaving 11 bases between the germline ends. This CDR3 has 15 residues. CDR1 SGHVS and CDR2 FNYEAQ come from the germline V gene.

The rearrangement uses TRBV27 and TRBJ1-1, with 7 bases identical to TRBD1. J gave up 4 bases and V 4 bases, and 6 bases lay outside the gene matches. This CDR3 comprises 14 residues. Germline V gene sequence: CDR1 MNHEY, CDR2 SMNVEV (reference sequence). The CDR3 DNA sequence: TGTGCCAGCAGTTCTAACAGGGGTCCCACTGAAGCTTTCTTT. This codes for CASSSNRGPTEAFF.

This chain uses TRBV27 with TRBJ2-7; 9 nucleotides match TRBD1. V shed 1 base, J shed 6 bases, and the junction held 7 bases outside the gene matches. Germline-derived CDR1 and CDR2 are MNHEY and SMNVEV (reference sequence). This CDR3 has 15 residues. The CDR3 spells CASSLWGTGRSEQYF. CDR3 DNA sequence: TGTGCCAGCAGTTTATGGGGGACAGGGCGATCCGAGCAGTACTTC.

The rearrangement links TRBV29-1 to TRBJ1-2, with TRBD1 as a possible D gene (5 bases). The germline gives CDR1 SQVTM, CDR2 ANQGSEA. The CDR3 is 13 residues long. The V end was cut by 4 bases, the J end by 3 bases, with 12 bases between. In nucleotides, the CDR3 is TGCAGCGTTGGGGGCAGGGCCGACTATGGCTACACCTTC. As protein: CSVGGRADYGYTF. The whole variable domain, filled in from reference TRBV29-1 and TRBJ1-2, reads SAVISQKPSRDICQRGTSLTIQCQVDSQVTMMFWYRQQPGQSLTLIATANQGSEATYESGFVIDKFPISRPNLTFSTLTVSNMSPEDSSIYLCSVGGRADYGYTFGSGTRLTVV.

The chain couples TRBV6-1 to TRBJ2-5, with D perhaps matching TRBD1 (6 bases). Germline loops: CDR1 MNHNS, CDR2 SASEGT. V lost 0 bases, J lost 4 bases, and 18 bases lay in between. CDR3 length: 17 residues. Here the CDR3 DNA reads TGTGCCAGCAGTGAAGCGTTTGTGGGGTTAGGGGGAGAGACCCAGTACTTC. It codes for CASSEAFVGLGGETQYF.

This sequence joins TRBV13 and TRBJ2-1, with D possibly being TRBD1 (5 bases). The CDR3 spans 14 residues. Germline CDR1 reads PRHDT; CDR2 reads FYEKMQ (reference sequence). V was cut by 6 bases and J by 10 bases, with 19 bases left in between. The CDR3, as DNA: TGTGCCAGCAGGCCTCAGACCCCGGCAGGGGAGCAGTTCTTC. It codes for CASRPQTPAGEQFF.

The chain joins TRBV27 to TRBJ1-1; 9 nucleotides line up with TRBD1. The CDR3 totals 19 residues. Per the germline V gene, CDR1 is MNHEY and CDR2 is SMNVEV (reference sequence). V lost 5 bases to trimming and J lost 0 bases; unmatched junction nucleotides: 16. The CDR3 DNA sequence: TGTGCCAGCAGTCCGCAACCGGGACAGGGTGTGGGCATGAACACTGAAGCTTTCTTT. Its translation is CASSPQPGQGVGMNTEAFF.

This chain uses TRBV27 with TRBJ1-2; 7 bases match TRBD1. The CDR3 contains 12 residues. Germline V gene data show CDR1 as MNHEY and CDR2 as SMNVEV (reference sequence). J lost 8 bases, V lost 7 bases, and 7 bases had no gene match. The CDR3 DNA reads TGTGCCAGCAAAACAGGGGAACACGGCTACACCTTC. Translated: CASKTGEHGYTF.

The chain has TRBV7-8 and TRBJ1-5, with D maybe TRBD1 (5 bases). Trimming took 3 bases from V and 2 from J, leaving 11 bases between them. Germline CDR1 is SGHVS and CDR2 is FQNEAQ. The CDR3 is 15 amino acids. CDR3 residues: CASSLGTGGNQPQHF. CDR3 DNA sequence: TGTGCCAGCAGCTTGGGGACGGGTGGCAATCAGCCCCAGCATTTT.

V and J are TRBV13 and TRBJ2-7; TRBD1 aligns across 9 bases. From germline, CDR1 is PRHDT and CDR2 FYEKMQ (reference sequence). V was clipped by 1 base and J by 3 bases; unmatched bases: 4. This CDR3 is 15 amino acids long. The CDR3 coding sequence is TGTGCCAGCAGCTTAGCAGCGGACAGGGGCTACGAGCAGTACTTC. Its translation: CASSLAADRGYEQYF.

The J gene is TRBJ2-7, the V gene TRBV4-2; either TRBD1 or TRBD2 may supply D (5 bases each). Trimming cost V 0 bases and J 2 bases, with 11 bases left between them. This CDR3 has 15 amino acids. The germline CDR1 and CDR2 sequences are LGHNA and YNFKEQ. CDR3 in amino acids: CASSQDEGETYEQYF. CDR3 DNA: TGTGCCAGCAGCCAAGATGAAGGGGAGACCTACGAGCAGTACTTC.

The V and J genes are TRBV28 and TRBJ2-6; D unresolved. From germline, CDR1 is MDHEN and CDR2 SYDVKM. This CDR3 region has 16 residues. V lost 3 bases and J lost 0, with 9 bases in between. CDR3: CASSFLSSSGANVLTF. CDR3 nucleotide sequence: TGTGCCAGCAGTTTCCTCTCGAGCTCTGGGGCCAACGTCCTGACTTTC.

V and J are TRBV19 and TRBJ2-1, with 7 bases matching TRBD1. Trimming took 6 bases from V and 0 from J; bases not matched to a gene: 14. Germline V gene data show CDR1 as LNHDA and CDR2 as SQIVND (reference sequence). This CDR3 contains 18 residues. For the CDR3, the DNA is TGTGCCAGTAGCAATCCCTCCGACAGGGCTAGCTCCTACAATGAGCAGTTCTTC. Residues: CASSNPSDRASSYNEQFF.

V is TRBV9 and J is TRBJ2-3; 7 bases match TRBD1. The V gene's germline CDR1 is SGDLS and CDR2 YYNGEE. Trimming took 6 bases from V and 2 from J; bases not matched to a gene: 12. This CDR3 spans 16 amino acids. The CDR3 sequence is CASTQILTGITDTQYF. The DNA for the CDR3 is TGTGCCAGCACCCAAATCCTGACAGGGATCACAGATACGCAGTATTTT.